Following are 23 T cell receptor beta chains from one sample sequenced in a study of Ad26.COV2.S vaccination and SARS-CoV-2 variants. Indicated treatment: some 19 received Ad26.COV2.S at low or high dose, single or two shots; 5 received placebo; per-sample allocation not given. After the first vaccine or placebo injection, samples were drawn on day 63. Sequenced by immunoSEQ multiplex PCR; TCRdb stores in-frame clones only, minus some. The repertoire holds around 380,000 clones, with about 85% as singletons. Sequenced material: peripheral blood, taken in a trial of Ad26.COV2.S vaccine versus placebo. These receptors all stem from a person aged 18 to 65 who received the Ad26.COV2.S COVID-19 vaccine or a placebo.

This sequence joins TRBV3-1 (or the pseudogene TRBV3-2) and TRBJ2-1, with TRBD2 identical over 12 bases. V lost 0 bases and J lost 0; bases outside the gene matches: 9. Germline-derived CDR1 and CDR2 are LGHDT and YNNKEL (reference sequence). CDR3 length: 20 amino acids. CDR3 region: CASSQDRGLAGSSSYNEQFF. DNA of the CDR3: TGTGCCAGCAGCCAAGATCGCGGACTAGCGGGGAGCAGCTCCTACAATGAGCAGTTCTTC.

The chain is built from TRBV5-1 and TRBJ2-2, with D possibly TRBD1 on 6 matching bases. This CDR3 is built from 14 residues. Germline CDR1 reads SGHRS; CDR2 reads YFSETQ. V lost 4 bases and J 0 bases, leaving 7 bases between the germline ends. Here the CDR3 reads CASSGDTNTGELFF. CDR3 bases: TGCGCCAGCAGCGGGGACACGAACACCGGGGAGCTGTTTTTT.

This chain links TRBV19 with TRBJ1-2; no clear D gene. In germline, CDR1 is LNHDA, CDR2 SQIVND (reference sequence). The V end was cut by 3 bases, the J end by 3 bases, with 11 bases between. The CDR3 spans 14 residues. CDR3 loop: CASSIPQADYGYTF. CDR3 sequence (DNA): TGTGCCAGTAGTATCCCCCAGGCGGACTATGGCTACACCTTC.

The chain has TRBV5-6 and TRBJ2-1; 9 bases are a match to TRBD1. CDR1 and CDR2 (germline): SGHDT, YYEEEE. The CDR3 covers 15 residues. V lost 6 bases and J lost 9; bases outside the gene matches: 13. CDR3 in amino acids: CASTFGQGLYGEQFF. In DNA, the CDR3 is TGTGCCAGCACCTTCGGACAGGGGCTATACGGTGAGCAGTTCTTC.

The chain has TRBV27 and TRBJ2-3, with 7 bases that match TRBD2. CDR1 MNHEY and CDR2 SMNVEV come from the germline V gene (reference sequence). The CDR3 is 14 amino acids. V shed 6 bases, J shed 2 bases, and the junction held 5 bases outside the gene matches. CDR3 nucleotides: TGTGCCAGCAGGCGGGAGTCAGTCACAGATACGCAGTATTTT. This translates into CASRRESVTDTQYF.

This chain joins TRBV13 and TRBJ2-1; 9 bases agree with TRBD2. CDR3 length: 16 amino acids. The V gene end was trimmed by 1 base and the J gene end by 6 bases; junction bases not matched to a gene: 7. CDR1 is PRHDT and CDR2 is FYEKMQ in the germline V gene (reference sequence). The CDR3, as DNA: TGTGCCAGCAGCTTAGTGGGACTAGCCTTGGGCAATGAGCAGTTCTTC. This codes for CASSLVGLALGNEQFF.

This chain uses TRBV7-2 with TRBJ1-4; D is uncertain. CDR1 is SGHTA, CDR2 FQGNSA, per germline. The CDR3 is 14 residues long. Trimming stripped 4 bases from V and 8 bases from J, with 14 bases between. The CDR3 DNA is TGTGCCAGCAGCTCAGAGATGACCCGAGAAAAACTGTTTTTT. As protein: CASSSEMTREKLFF.

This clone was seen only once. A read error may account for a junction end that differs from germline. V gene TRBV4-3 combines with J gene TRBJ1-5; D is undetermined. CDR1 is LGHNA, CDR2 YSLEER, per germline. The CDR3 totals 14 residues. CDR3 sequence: CASSQDSSNRPQHF. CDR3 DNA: TGCGCCAGCAGCCAAGATTCTAGCAATCGGCCCCAGCATTTT.

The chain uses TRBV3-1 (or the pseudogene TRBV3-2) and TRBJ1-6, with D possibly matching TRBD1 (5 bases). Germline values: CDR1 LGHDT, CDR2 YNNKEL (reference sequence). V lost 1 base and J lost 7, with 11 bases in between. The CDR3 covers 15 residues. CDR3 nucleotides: TGTGCCAGCAGCCAAGCCCACTGGGACAATTCACCCCTCCACTTT. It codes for CASSQAHWDNSPLHF.

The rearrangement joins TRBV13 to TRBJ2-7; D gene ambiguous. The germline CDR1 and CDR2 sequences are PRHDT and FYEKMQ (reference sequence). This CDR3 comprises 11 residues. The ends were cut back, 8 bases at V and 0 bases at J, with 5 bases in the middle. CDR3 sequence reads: CASGPSYEQYF. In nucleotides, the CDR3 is TGTGCCAGCGGGCCCTCCTACGAGCAGTACTTC.

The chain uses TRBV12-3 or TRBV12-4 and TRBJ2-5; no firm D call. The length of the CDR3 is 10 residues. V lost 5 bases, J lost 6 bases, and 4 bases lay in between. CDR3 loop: CASSGKTQYF. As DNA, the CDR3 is TGTGCCAGCAGTGGAAAGACCCAGTACTTC.

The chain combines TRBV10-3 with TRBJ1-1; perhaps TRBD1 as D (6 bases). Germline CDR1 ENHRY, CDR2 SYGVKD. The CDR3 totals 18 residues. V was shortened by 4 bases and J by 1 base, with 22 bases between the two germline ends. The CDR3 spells CAISAGGPELRGNTEAFF. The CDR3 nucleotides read TGTGCCATCAGTGCGGGGGGCCCGGAGCTAAGGGGGAACACTGAAGCTTTCTTT.

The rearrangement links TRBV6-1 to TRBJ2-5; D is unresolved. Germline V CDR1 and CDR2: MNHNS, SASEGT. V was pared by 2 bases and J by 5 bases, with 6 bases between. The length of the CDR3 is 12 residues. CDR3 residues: CASSELDETQYF. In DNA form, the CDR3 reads TGTGCCAGCAGTGAATTGGATGAGACCCAGTACTTC.

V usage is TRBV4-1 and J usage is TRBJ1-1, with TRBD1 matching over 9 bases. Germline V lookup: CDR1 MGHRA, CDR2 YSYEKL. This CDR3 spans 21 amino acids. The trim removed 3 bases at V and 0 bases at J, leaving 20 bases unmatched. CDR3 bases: TGCGCCAGCAGCCACAGCTCCATGCAAGCCGGGGGACAGGGAGTGAACACTGAAGCTTTCTTT. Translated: CASSHSSMQAGGQGVNTEAFF.

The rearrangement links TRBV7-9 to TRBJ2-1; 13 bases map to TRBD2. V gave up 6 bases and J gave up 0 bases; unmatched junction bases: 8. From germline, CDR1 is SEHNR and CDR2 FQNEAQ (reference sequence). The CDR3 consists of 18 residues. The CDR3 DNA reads TGTGCCAGCAGACCGGGACTAGCGGGGAGTAGCTCCTACAATGAGCAGTTCTTC. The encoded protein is CASRPGLAGSSSYNEQFF.

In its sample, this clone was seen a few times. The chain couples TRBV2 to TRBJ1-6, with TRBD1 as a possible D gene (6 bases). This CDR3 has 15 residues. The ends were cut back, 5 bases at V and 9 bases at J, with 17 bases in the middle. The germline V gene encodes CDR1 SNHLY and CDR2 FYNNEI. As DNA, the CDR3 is TGTGCCAGCAGTTCCGTCGAAGGGGGACGTTCACCCCTCCACTTT. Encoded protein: CASSSVEGGRSPLHF. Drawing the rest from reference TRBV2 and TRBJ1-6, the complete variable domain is EPEVTQTPSHQVTQMGQEVILRCVPISNHLYFYWYRQILGQKVEFLVSFYNNEISEKSEIFDDQFSVERPDGSNFTLKIRSTKLEDSAMYFCASSSVEGGRSPLHFGNGTRLTVT.

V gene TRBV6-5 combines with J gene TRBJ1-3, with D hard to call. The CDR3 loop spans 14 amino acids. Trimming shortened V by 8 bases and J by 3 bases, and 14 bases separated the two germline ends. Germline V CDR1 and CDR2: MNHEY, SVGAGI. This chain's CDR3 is CASWIRRFGNTIYF. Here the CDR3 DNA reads TGTGCCAGCTGGATCAGGAGGTTTGGAAACACCATATATTTT.

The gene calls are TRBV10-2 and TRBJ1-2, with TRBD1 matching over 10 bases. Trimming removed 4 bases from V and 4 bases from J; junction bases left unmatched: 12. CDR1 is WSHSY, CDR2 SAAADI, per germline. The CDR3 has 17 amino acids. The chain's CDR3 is CASSGNKGDRGAYGYTF. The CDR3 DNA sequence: TGCGCCAGCAGTGGGAATAAGGGGGACAGGGGTGCCTATGGCTACACCTTC.

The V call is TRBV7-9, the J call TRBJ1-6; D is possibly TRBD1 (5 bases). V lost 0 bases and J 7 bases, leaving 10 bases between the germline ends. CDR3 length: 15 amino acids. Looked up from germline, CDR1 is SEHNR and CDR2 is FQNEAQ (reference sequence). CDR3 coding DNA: TGTGCCAGCAGCTTAGCGGACACATCGAATTCACCCCTCCACTTT. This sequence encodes CASSLADTSNSPLHF.

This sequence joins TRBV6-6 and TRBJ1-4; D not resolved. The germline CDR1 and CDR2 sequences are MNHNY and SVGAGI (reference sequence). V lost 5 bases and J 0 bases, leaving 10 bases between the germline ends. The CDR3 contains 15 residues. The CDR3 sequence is CASSGSGATNEKLFF. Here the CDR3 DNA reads TGTGCCAGCAGTGGCTCAGGTGCAACTAATGAAAAACTGTTTTTT.

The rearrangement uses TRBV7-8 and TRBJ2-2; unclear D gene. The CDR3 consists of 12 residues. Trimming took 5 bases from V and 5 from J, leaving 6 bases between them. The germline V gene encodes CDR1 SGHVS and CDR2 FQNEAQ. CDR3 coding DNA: TGTGCCAGCAGCCAGAGTACCGGGGAGCTGTTTTTT. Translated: CASSQSTGELFF.

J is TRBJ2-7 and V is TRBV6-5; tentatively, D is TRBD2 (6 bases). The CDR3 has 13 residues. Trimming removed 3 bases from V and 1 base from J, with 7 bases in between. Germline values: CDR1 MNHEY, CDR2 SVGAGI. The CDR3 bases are TGTGCCAGCAGTTATGCGGGATCCTACGAGCAGTACTTC. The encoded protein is CASSYAGSYEQYF.

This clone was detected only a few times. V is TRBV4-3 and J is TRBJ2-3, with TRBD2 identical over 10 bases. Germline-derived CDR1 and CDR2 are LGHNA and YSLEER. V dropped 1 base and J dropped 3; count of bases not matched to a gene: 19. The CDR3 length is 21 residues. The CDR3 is CASSQAPSGAGGPLGTDTQYF. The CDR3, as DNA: TGCGCCAGCAGCCAAGCCCCATCTGGAGCGGGGGGGCCTTTGGGTACAGATACGCAGTATTTT.